This is a list of T cell receptor beta chains from one sample in a study of cytomegalovirus exposure and HLA in healthy donors. Profiling relied on immunoSEQ multiplex PCR, and the TCRdb table lists in-frame clones only, not all of them. The table shows around 150,000 clones, with around 75% occurring only once. The source material was PBMCs. These receptors originate from a woman aged 40 to 50 in good health and CMV-seronegative. CDR3s include the opening cysteine and the closing phenylalanine or tryptophan. A D gene is named only where the DNA matches it firmly. The listing skips clone size in some rows; elsewhere it reads once, few, many or a size class.

>13|.|TRBV6-1|TRBJ2-3|.
TGTGCCAGCAGTGAAGCGCTTAGAGATACGCAGTATTTT
CASSEALRDTQYF
>15|.|TRBV2|TRBJ1-4|TRBD1
TGTGCCAGCAGTGCCCGGTCCAGACAGGGAGGAAAACTGTTTTTT
CASSARSRQGGKLFF
>13|once|TRBV11-1|TRBJ2-7|TRBD1
TGTGCCAGCAGCCCGCTACAGGGGGACGAGCAGTACTTC
CASSPLQGDEQYF
>13|few|TRBV5-1|TRBJ1-1|.
TGCGCCAGCAGCTTGAACAGGAACACTGAAGCTTTCTTT
CASSLNRNTEAFF
>15|.|TRBV5-6|TRBJ2-7|.
TGTGCCAGCAGCCGACCCCCGCCAGGCTCCTACGAGCAGTACTTC
CASSRPPPGSYEQYF
>14|.|TRBV10-1|TRBJ2-7|TRBD1
TGCGCCAGCAGTGAAGGGACAGGAGAATACGAGCAGTACTTC
CASSEGTGEYEQYF
>13|.|TRBV27|TRBJ2-1|TRBD2
TGTGCCAGCCTGGGAGGGTCCTACAATGAGCAGTTCTTC
CASLGGSYNEQFF
>13|few|TRBV4-1|TRBJ1-1|.
TGCGCCAGCAGCCTCACACCCAGGGTCGAGGCTTTCTTT
CASSLTPRVEAFF
>13|.|TRBV29-1|TRBJ2-4|.
TGCAGCGTTGGTCGAGGGCCCAAAAACATTCAGTACTTC
CSVGRGPKNIQYF
>13|.|TRBV7-2|TRBJ2-3|.
TGTGCCAGCGGGGCGGGACCCCCAGATACGCAGTATTTT
CASGAGPPDTQYF
>11|.|TRBV10-3|TRBJ2-7|.
TGTGCCACCCGGTTGAACCACGAGCAGTACTTC
CATRLNHEQYF
>16|.|TRBV5-1|TRBJ1-4|.
TGCGCCAGCAGCTTGGAAAGCGTCAGTATAAGTGAAAAACTGTTTTTT
CASSLESVSISEKLFF
>14|.|TRBV18|TRBJ1-3|.
TGTGCCAGCTCACCAGAGGGATCAGGAAACACCATATATTTT
CASSPEGSGNTIYF
>14|.|TRBV12-5|TRBJ1-1|TRBD1
TGTGCTAGTGGTTGGGACAGGGGGAACACTGAAGCTTTCTTT
CASGWDRGNTEAFF
>15|.|TRBV6-5|TRBJ2-7|.
TGTGCCAGCGGAAGCCTTACAGGGTATGGGATCGAGCAGTACTTC
CASGSLTGYGIEQYF
>14|once|TRBV6-1|TRBJ2-5|TRBD1
TGTGCCAGCAGGGGGACAGGGGGAGAAGAGACCCAGTACTTC
CASRGTGGEETQYF
>15|few|TRBV5-6|TRBJ2-3|.
TGTGCCAGCAGCACCGGGGGGCCCCGCACAGATACGCAGTATTTT
CASSTGGPRTDTQYF
>17|.|TRBV23-1|TRBJ2-7|.
TGCGCCAGCAGTGGGGCCGCCAGCGGAGGGCGCAGTCGGGAGCAGTACTTC
CASSGAASGGRSREQYF
>13|few|TRBV4-1|TRBJ1-1|.
TGCGCCAGCAGCCTACAATTTGGTCCTGAAGCTTTCTTT
CASSLQFGPEAFF
>17|.|TRBV2|TRBJ1-5|TRBD1
TGTGCCAGCAGACCGGGACAGTATTCTAGGATTAATCAGCCCCAGCATTTT
CASRPGQYSRINQPQHF
>12|.|TRBV7-9|TRBJ1-2|TRBD1
TGTGCCAGCACTTCAGGGGGTCGGGGCTACACCTTC
CASTSGGRGYTF
>13|.|TRBV30|TRBJ1-2|.
TGTGCCTGGACAAGGGAGAGACCGGGTGGCTACACCTTC
CAWTRERPGGYTF
>15|.|TRBV6-4|TRBJ1-2|TRBD1
TGTGCCAGCAGGGCTAACAGGGGGCGGAACTATGGCTACACCTTC
CASRANRGRNYGYTF
>13|.|TRBV6-4|TRBJ1-2|TRBD1
TGTGCCAGCAGGTCGACAGGGTCTAGGGGCTACACCTTC
CASRSTGSRGYTF
>15|.|TRBV27|TRBJ2-2|TRBD1
TGTGCCAGCAGTTTAAACAGGGGGTTAACCGGGGAGCTGTTTTTT
CASSLNRGLTGELFF
>14|.|TRBV7-2|TRBJ2-1|TRBD1
TGTGCCAGCAGCCCAGGGGGTCCATACAATGAGCAGTTCTTC
CASSPGGPYNEQFF
>14|.|TRBV9|TRBJ2-5|.
TGTGCCAGCAGCGTGACGGGAAGGATGGAGACCCAGTACTTC
CASSVTGRMETQYF
>15|.|TRBV7-9|TRBJ2-5|.
TGTGCCAGCAGCGCGCCGCAGGGGATTCAAGAGACCCAGTACTTC
CASSAPQGIQETQYF
>17|.|TRBV19|TRBJ1-1|.
TGTGCCAGTAGTGACTGGGGCAGGGCGGCGGCGAACACTGAAGCTTTCTTT
CASSDWGRAAANTEAFF
>14|.|TRBV5-6|TRBJ2-7|TRBD1
TGTGCCAGCAGCTTGGTGGGACAGGGCTACGAGCAGTACTTC
CASSLVGQGYEQYF
>13|.|TRBV5-6|TRBJ2-7|TRBD1
TGTGCCAGCAGCCGGGACAGGGGTTACGAGCAGTACTTC
CASSRDRGYEQYF
>15|few|TRBV5-1|TRBJ2-6|.
TGCGCCAGCAGCTTGGGCTACTCTGGGGCCAACGTCCTGACTTTC
CASSLGYSGANVLTF
>12|.|TRBV10-3|TRBJ1-2|.
TGTGCCATCAGTGATCGAGCCGATGGCTACACCTTC
CAISDRADGYTF
>16|few|TRBV5-1|TRBJ2-3|.
TGCGCCAGCACATGGGGGGGCCGTACTAGCACAGATACGCAGTATTTT
CASTWGGRTSTDTQYF
>16|few|TRBV7-6|TRBJ1-2|.
TGTGCCAGCAGCTTAAATGATCATGGGTTAGCCTATGGCTACACCTTC
CASSLNDHGLAYGYTF
>11|.|TRBV11-2|TRBJ2-3|.
TGTGCCAGCACTAGCACAGATACGCAGTATTTT
CASTSTDTQYF
>14|.|TRBV7-6|TRBJ2-3|.
TGTGCCAGCAGCTTGGGCACCGGAGGAGATACGCAGTATTTT
CASSLGTGGDTQYF
>15|.|TRBV5-1|TRBJ2-7|TRBD2
TGCGCCAGCAGCTTACAGACTAGCGGATCCTACGAGCAGTACTTC
CASSLQTSGSYEQYF
>15|.|TRBV5-6|TRBJ2-3|TRBD2
TGTGCCAGCACGCCTCGAGGGGCTAGCGGGCGCACGCAGTATTTT
CASTPRGASGRTQYF
>16|.|TRBV5-4|TRBJ2-3|TRBD2
TGTGCCAGCAGTTTCCCGGGACTAATGGGCCCAGATACGCAGTATTTT
CASSFPGLMGPDTQYF
>14|few|TRBV6-5|TRBJ1-1|TRBD1
TGTGCCAGCACCGGCGACAGGGGAAGGTCCAAAGCTTTCTTT
CASTGDRGRSKAFF
>18|once|TRBV4-2|TRBJ2-1|TRBD1
TGTGCCAGCAGCCAAGAAAATTGGGGGACAGGGGGTATAGATGAGCAGTTCTTC
CASSQENWGTGGIDEQFF
>16|.|TRBV5-1|TRBJ1-1|.
TGCGCCAGCAGCTTGGTTCAGGACAGTATGAACACTGAAGCTTTCTTT
CASSLVQDSMNTEAFF
>16|.|TRBV7-8|TRBJ2-1|.
TGTGCCAGCAGCTTAGCGCAGTGGGAGGGGGGTAGGGAGCAGTTCTTC
CASSLAQWEGGREQFF
>14|.|TRBV6-5|TRBJ2-7|.
TGTGCCAGCGGGGCAGGGGTAGCCTATGACGAGCAGTACTTC
CASGAGVAYDEQYF
>13|.|TRBV9|TRBJ1-2|.
TGTGCCAGCAGCGTAGGAAATGAACAGGGCTACACCTTC
CASSVGNEQGYTF
>13|.|TRBV5-1|TRBJ1-6|TRBD1
TGCGCCACCCAACCGGACAGGGATTCACCCCTCCACTTT
CATQPDRDSPLHF
>16|few|TRBV6-5|TRBJ1-1|.
TGTGCCAGCAGTTATTCAGGGGCCGGCCTGAACACTGAAGCTTTCTTT
CASSYSGAGLNTEAFF